This TCR beta chain originates from a study of OX40 agonist ivuxolimab in advanced cancers. About the study as a whole: Ivuxolimab, which targeted the costimulatory receptor OX40 (CD134), was an agonistic, fully human IgG2 monoclonal antibody. The paper reports the monotherapy dose-escalation portion (N ≈ 50 patients) of the phase I ivuxolimab trial. Intravenous ivuxolimab was administered to patients every 2 weeks at six dose levels: 0.01, 0.1, 0.3, 1.5, 3 and 10 mg/kg. The purpose of peripheral TCRbeta sequencing was to test whether ivuxolimab changed TCR sequence diversity and led to clonal T-cell expansion. Partial responses occurred in three dose-escalation patients, of whom one had hepatocellular carcinoma and two had cutaneous melanoma. Prior anti-PD-1, anti-PD-L1 or anti-CTLA-4 therapy was permitted, and checkpoint inhibitors had been received by roughly 42% of dose-escalation patients. The dose-escalation cohort was about 83% male with a mean age of about 54 years, ranging from roughly 20 to 80. Among the 50 to 55 dose-escalation patients, around 20 had hepatocellular carcinoma, 15 or so melanoma, 9 renal cell carcinoma and 9 head and neck cancer. What the work shows at the level of the full study, not this receptor alone: In partial responders in the 0.1-3.0 mg/kg groups, normalized peripheral clonal expansion was found to be among the lowest, especially among CD8+ T cells. After ivuxolimab, more expanded clones were found on average in CD8+ T cells than in CD4+ T cells. Low levels of normalized T-cell clonal expansion were also seen in some patients who did not respond. Clonal expansion of both CD4+ and CD8+ blood T cells was observed from baseline to week 6 at doses 0.1 to 3.0 mg/kg. Which antigens the clonally expanded peripheral T cells were specific for was not determined.

For sequencing of the TCRbeta CDR3 region, genomic DNA was extracted from the sorted cells. The immunoSEQ Assay was used for sequencing of TCRbeta CDR3 regions. This immuneACCESS table, as held by TCRdb, lists in-frame sequences with V and J called but not all clones. Of the missing ones, under half trace to an unresolved V gene in checked studies; the others have no known cause. This sample holds tens of thousands of clones; under 90% were observed only once. The ten largest clones add up to about 1.5% of the sample. For this clone: Its antigen remains undetermined. Base qualities are not at hand, and no much larger clone is one base apart.

Patients with a history of autoimmune disease or receiving systemic immunosuppression were excluded from the trial. Peripheral blood for TCR sequencing was collected from all dose cohorts at baseline, on cycle 4 day 1, and on cycle 7 day 1. The samples were taken from a phase I, first-in-human, multicenter, open-label dose-escalation trial of ivuxolimab. Adults with locally advanced or metastatic melanoma, renal cell, hepatocellular, or head and neck squamous cell carcinoma were enrolled in the trial. Before TCR sequencing, CD4+ and CD8+ T cells were separately sorted from peripheral blood. From the cysteine up to the phenylalanine, the CDR3 has a length of 12 residues. CDR3 DNA is the only sequence kept; it has 36 bases, read in frame from the first base. The trim is 6 bases for V and 12 bases for J, with a gap of 15 bases between the germline ends. The germline V gene (reference sequence) gives CDR1 as LNHDA and CDR2 as SQIVND.

The rearranged chain carries TRBV19 and TRBJ2-1; TRBD2 is a weak D gene call, 5 bases matching. The source was CD4+ or CD8+ T cells sorted from blood, collected in a trial of the OX40 agonist ivuxolimab. The clonotype was recovered from an adult with an advanced solid tumor such as melanoma, head and neck, liver or kidney cancer. The nucleotide sequence reads TGTGCCAGTAGCCCTGGAGGTGGATGGCAGTTCTTC. This yields the protein CASSPGGGWQFF. With all but the CDR3 taken from the reference TRBV19 and TRBJ2-1 genes, the full variable domain is: DGGITQSPKYLFRKEGQNVTLSCEQNLNHDAMYWYRQDPGQGLRLIYYSQIVNDFQKGDIAEGYSVSREKKESFPLTVTSAQKNPTAFYLCASSPGGGWQFFGPGTRLTVL.